This T cell receptor beta chain is from a study of T-cell reconstitution after alpha-beta-depleted transplantation in children. Study-wide findings and caveats: As was reported, about two months after transplant, alpha-beta T cells came from several hundred expanded graft clones.

This clonotype was counted only a few times. Its antigen remains unknown. Construction of the TCRbeta library involved unique molecular identifiers. Using its own MiXCR run on the PCR reads, TCRdb lists one record per CDR3 protein. The sample has 700,000 to 950,000 distinct CDR3 sequences, roughly 15% seen once; the top ten hold approximately 4.5%. Deletions cut 4 bases from V and 5 bases from J, with 6 bases between. CDR3 length: 12 residues. Germline loops: CDR1 KGHSH, CDR2 LQKENI. Sequenced here: PBMCs, mostly from graft donor cells, sampled 360 days after TCRalphabeta/CD19-depleted stem cell transplant. The chain employs TRBV18 and TRBJ1-5, with no clear D. This sequence was found in a male patient younger than 18 who had a stem cell transplant for acute lymphoblastic leukemia, so the T cells may come from the graft donor. The CDR3 nucleotides are TGTGCCAGCTCACTTACAGATCAGCCCCAGCATTTT. Residues: CASSLTDQPQHF.